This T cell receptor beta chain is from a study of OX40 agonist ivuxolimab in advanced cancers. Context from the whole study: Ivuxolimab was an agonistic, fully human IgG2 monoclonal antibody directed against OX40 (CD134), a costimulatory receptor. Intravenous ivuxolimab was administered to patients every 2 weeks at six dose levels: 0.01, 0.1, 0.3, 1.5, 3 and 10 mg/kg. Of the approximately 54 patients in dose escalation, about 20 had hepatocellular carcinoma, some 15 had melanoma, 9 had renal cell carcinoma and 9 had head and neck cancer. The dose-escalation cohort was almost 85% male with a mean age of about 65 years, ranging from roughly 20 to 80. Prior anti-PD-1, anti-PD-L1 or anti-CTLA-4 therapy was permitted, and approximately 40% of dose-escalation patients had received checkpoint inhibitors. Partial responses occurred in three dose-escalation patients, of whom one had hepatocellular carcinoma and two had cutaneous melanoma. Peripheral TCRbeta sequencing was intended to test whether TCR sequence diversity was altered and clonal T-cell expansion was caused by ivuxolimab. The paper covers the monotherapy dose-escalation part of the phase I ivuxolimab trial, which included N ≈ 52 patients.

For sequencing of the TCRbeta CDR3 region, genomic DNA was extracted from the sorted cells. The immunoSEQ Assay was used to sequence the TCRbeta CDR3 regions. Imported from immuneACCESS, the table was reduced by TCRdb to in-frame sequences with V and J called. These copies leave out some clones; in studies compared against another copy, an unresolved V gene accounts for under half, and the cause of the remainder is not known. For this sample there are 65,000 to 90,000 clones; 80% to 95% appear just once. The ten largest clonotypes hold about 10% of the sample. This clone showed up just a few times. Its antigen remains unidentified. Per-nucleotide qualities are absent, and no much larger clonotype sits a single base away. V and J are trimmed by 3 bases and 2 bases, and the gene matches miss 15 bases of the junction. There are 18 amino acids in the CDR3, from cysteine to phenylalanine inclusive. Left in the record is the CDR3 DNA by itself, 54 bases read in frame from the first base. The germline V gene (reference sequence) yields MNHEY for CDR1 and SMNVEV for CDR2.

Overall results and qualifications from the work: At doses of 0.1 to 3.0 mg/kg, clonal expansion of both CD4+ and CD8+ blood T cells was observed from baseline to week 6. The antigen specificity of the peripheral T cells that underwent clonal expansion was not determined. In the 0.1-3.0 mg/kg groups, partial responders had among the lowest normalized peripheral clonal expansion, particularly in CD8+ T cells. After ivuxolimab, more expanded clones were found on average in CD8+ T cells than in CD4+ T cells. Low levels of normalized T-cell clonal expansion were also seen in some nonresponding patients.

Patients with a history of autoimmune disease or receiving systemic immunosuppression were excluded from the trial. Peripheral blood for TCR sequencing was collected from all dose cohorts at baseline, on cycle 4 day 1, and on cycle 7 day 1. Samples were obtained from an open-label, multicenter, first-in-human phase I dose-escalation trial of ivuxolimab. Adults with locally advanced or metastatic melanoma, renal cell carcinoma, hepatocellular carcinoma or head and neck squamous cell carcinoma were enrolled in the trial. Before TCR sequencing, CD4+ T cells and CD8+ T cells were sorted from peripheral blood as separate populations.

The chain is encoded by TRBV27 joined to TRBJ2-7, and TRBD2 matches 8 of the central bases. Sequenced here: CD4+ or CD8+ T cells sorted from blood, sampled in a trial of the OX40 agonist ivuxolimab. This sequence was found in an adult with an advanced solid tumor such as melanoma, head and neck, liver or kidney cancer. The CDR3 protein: CASSFGVPSGGGTYEQYF. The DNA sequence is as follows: TGTGCCAGCAGTTTCGGTGTACCGTCCGGCGGGGGGACCTACGAGCAGTACTTC.